This T cell receptor beta chain was observed in a study of blood T cells in healthy people across ages. Germline V lookup: CDR1 LNHDA, CDR2 SQIVND (reference sequence). Trimming took off 5 bases at V and 13 bases at J, with 15 bases between the two ends. The length of the CDR3 is 12 residues. Using a J-beta primer mix together with a sample-barcoded 5' primer, a second PCR was run for about 6 to 11 cycles. MiXCR was run by TCRdb on the 5' RACE reads, yielding one entry per CDR3 protein. The table lists some 700,000 distinct CDR3 sequences, approximately 21% of them singletons. The sequence was obtained from a man aged 70 or older in good health. The J gene is TRBJ2-1, the V gene TRBV19; D ambiguous. Sequencing was carried out using blood. The CDR3: CASSFTSLVQFF. For the CDR3, the DNA is TGTGCCAGTAGTTTCACTTCTCTGGTTCAGTTCTTC.